This record looks at one T cell receptor (beta chain) sequence and its context. There are 16 residues in the CDR3. Germline CDR1 SGHTA, CDR2 FQGTGA. Losses at the gene ends were 0 bases for V and 6 bases for J; bases not matched to a gene: 6. The data originate from a study of blood T cell repertoires in COVID-19. Overall study context: Sample material is recorded as cDNA or gDNA derived from T cells, B-cell-depleted T cells, or PBMCs.

In the original analysis: Researchers report that nucleated cell counts were estimated from reference gene primer amplification. The protocol was immunoSEQ multiplex PCR, while the TCRdb copy is restricted to in-frame clones and leaves out a portion. V and J calls and clone size follow that table, whereas D and trimming were derived from the DNA. The data hold approximately 300,000 clones, with roughly 90% observed a single time. The sample was PBMCs or T cells enriched from blood (not recorded which). The receptor was derived from a woman aged 25 to 39 who had recovered from COVID-19. This chain connects TRBV7-3 to TRBJ2-1; 9 bases are shared with TRBD2. This CDR3 reads CASSLTGLAGVNEQFF. The CDR3 nucleotides read TGTGCCAGCAGCTTAACCGGGTTAGCGGGGGTCAATGAGCAGTTCTTC.